This TCR beta chain was captured in a study of T cell changes during pregnancy in multiple sclerosis (dated by TCRdb to between 2018 and 2020). About the study as a whole: In women with multiple sclerosis, the researchers looked at how the T cell repertoire shifted as pregnancy progressed.

The receptor library was made with the immunoSEQ multiplex PCR assay. TCRdb took this table from immuneACCESS and kept in-frame rearrangements with V and J called. Such tables lack part of the clones; where checked against another copy, unresolved V genes explain under half of the gap, and the rest is unexplained. For this sample there are about 79,000 clones; roughly 95% appear just once. Of the sample, 0.65% to 0.75% is held by the ten largest clones. Compared with germline, V lacks 1 base and J lacks 4 bases; bases without a gene match: 5. Sequences SNHLY (CDR1) and FYNNEI (CDR2) are obtained from the germline V gene. The CDR3 spans 15 residues, from the cysteine through the phenylalanine. CDR3 DNA is the only sequence kept; it has 45 bases, read in frame from the first base. As regards this clone: Its antigen has not been determined. Base quality data are lacking; no much larger clone is found one base away.

This TCR derives from a female donor in good health, enrolled as a control in a pregnancy study. This specimen consisted of peripheral blood, obtained in the second trimester of pregnancy. The V and J genes are TRBV2 and TRBJ1-2, with 8 junctional bases fitting TRBD1. The DNA sequence is as follows: TGTGCCAGCAGTGAAGGGGGACAGGCGATCTATGGCTACACCTTC. Its product reads: CASSEGGQAIYGYTF. The CDR3 plus the reference TRBV2 and TRBJ1-2 genes for the other parts give the full variable domain: EPEVTQTPSHQVTQMGQEVILRCVPISNHLYFYWYRQILGQKVEFLVSFYNNEISEKSEIFDDQFSVERPDGSNFTLKIRSTKLEDSAMYFCASSEGGQAIYGYTFGSGTRLTVV.